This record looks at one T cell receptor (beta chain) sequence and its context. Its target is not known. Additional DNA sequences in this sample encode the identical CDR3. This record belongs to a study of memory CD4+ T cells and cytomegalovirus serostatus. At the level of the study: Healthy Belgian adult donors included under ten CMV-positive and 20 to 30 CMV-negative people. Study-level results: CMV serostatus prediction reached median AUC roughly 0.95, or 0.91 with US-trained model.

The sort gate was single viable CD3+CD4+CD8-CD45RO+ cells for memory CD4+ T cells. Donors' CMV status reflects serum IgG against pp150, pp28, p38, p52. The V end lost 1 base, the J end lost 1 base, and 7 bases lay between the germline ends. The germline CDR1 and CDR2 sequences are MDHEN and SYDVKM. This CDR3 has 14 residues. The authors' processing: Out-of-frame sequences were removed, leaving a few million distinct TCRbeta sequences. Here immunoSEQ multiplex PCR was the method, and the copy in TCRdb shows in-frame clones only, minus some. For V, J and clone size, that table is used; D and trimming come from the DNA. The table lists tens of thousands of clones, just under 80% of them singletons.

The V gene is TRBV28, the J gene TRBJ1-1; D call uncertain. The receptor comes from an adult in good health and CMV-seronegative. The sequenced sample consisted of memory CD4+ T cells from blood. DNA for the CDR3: TGTGCCAGCAGTTTATCCGTCCGGAACACTGAAGCTTTCTTT. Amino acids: CASSLSVRNTEAFF.